This entry features one T cell receptor (beta chain) sequence. Its specific antigen is unknown. Base qualities are not provided; no much larger clone lies one nucleotide away. There are 17 amino acids in the CDR3, from cysteine to phenylalanine inclusive. Kept here is only the CDR3 DNA, which spans 51 bases and is read in frame from base 1. According to the germline V gene (reference sequence), CDR1 reads MNHEY and CDR2 reads SMNVEV. Trimming at the junction amounts to 4 bases on V and 1 base on J, and the germline ends lie 17 bases apart. These data come from a study of CD8 T cells in Susac syndrome (dated 2019 in TCRdb). For the wider study: The study used repertoire sequencing to test whether antigen drove CD8+ T cell activation and differentiation in Susac syndrome. Points the paper makes about the study in general: The TCR sequencing and HLA analysis was acknowledged to have included a relatively small number of individuals.

Peripheral blood CD8+ and CD4+ T cells from healthy donors, Susac syndrome patients and multiple sclerosis patients were profiled using high-throughput TCR beta sequencing. Treatment-naive patients with stable or active relapsing-remitting disease fulfilling revised McDonald criteria were used as multiple sclerosis controls. Bulk CD8+ and CD4+ T cells were purified by magnetic negative isolation, whereas CD8+ TEMRA cells were enriched by FACS. Blood was drawn into EDTA tubes, processed within 24 hours, and PBMCs were isolated by density gradient centrifugation. PBMCs destined for TCR sequencing were cryopreserved in liquid nitrogen and later thawed in a 37 °C water bath. Purity of sorted or isolated CD4+, CD8+ and CD8+ TEMRA cells was at least 90%. RNA was extracted using the RNeasy kit, and roughly 0.45 to 1 ug of the RNA was reverse transcribed with random hexamers. The immunoSEQ multiplex PCR assay, which covers 54 Vbeta and 13 Jbeta segments, was used to amplify TCR beta CDR3 regions. Bias from PCR amplification was corrected by using a synthetic template baseline for primer optimization and for computational correction. As for how the authors treated the data: Reads were annotated to V, D and J genes per IMGT and analyzed with immunoSEQ Analyzer, keeping only productive sequences. Clonality was computed as one minus Shannon entropy normalized by log2 of the number of productive unique sequences. Public and private clones were assessed among the 100 most prevalent clones of each patient and control. Clones were defined as Susac-specific when absent from the healthy and MS cohorts, from about 970 published viral clones and from other ImmuneACCESS disease sequences. TCRdb reprocessing: public reads trimmed at Q25 with fastp, clones called with MiXCR, in-frame beta chains kept. Rows with one shared CDR3 protein collapse into an entry with the most common genes and DNA. These V and J calls originate from TCRdb's pipeline instead of the authors' own analysis. The sample table contains a few hundred thousand distinct CDR3 sequences; only one count was recorded for roughly 94% of them. Clones ranked in the top ten supply approximately 0.082% of the sample.

The sequence was obtained from a human donor with multiple sclerosis. The sequence is built from TRBV27 and TRBJ1-5; possibly the D gene is TRBD1, per 5 matching bases. Sequenced material: CD4+ T cells from PBMCs. The CDR3 corresponds to CASSSLAGLGSNQPQHF. In nucleotide form, the sequence is TGTGCCAGCAGTTCCCTAGCGGGGCTAGGGAGCAATCAGCCCCAGCATTTT.